This TCR beta chain came from a study of blood T cell repertoires in COVID-19. Sequencing was performed with immunoSEQ multiplex PCR; in TCRdb, only in-frame clones are kept and a portion is missing. The sample lists fewer than 90,000 clones, 72% occurring once. This CDR3 region has 14 residues. The V segment lost 11 bases and the J segment 4 bases; nucleotides outside the gene matches: 10. CDR1 is SEHNR, CDR2 FQNEAQ, per germline (reference sequence). This TCR was recovered from a woman older than 75 with acute or convalescent COVID-19. The chain couples TRBV7-9 to TRBJ1-4, with TRBD1 matching 7 bases. Sample: peripheral blood. The CDR3 DNA reads as TGTGCCTCAACCCAGGGGACAGATAATGAAAAACTGTTTTTT. Translation: CASTQGTDNEKLFF.